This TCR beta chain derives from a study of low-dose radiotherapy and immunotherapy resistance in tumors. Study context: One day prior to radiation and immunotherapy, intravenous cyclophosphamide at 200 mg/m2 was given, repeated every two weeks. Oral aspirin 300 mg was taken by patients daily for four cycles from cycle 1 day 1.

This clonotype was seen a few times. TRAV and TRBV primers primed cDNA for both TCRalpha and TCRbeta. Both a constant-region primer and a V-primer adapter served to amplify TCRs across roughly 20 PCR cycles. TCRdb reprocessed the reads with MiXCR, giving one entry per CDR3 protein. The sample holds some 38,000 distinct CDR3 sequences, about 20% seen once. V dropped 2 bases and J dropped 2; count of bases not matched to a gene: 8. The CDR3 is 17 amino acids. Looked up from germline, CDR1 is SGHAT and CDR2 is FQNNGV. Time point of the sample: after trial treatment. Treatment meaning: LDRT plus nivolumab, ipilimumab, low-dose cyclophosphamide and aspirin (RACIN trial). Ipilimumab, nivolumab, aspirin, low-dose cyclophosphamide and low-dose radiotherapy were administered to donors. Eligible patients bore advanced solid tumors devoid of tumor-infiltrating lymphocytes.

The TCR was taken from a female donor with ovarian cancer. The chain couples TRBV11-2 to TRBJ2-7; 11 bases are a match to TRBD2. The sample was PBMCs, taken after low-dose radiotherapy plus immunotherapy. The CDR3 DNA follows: TGTGCCAGCAGCTTACCCGCGGGACTAGCGGCACCCTACGAGCAGTACTTC. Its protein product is CASSLPAGLAAPYEQYF.